Given below is one TCR beta chain in context. No antigen is known for it. TCRdb re-called the 5' RACE reads with MiXCR, one entry per CDR3 protein. The data hold roughly 350,000 distinct CDR3 sequences, with about 4% observed a single time. The CDR3 is 13 residues long. With 6 bases removed from V and 8 bases from J, the gap between germline ends came to 16 bases. From germline, CDR1 is SGHVS and CDR2 FQNEAQ. The data are from a study of T cells after yellow fever vaccination. As for the study in general: With SMART-Seq v4 Ultra Low Input, the fractions containing low cell numbers were prepared. The study's findings and limits: Peaking on day 5 versus 15, the secondary response was faster but weaker. Most clones from primary vaccination were detected again post-booster (approximately 96% CD4, around 90% CD8).

The TCR was taken from a man aged 18 to 29 who received the YFV17D yellow fever vaccine. The source material was PBMCs, sampled 5 days after the yellow fever booster vaccination. The chain uses TRBV7-8 and TRBJ1-2; D is unclear. The CDR3: CASSTDPGLGYTF. The CDR3 nucleotides are TGTGCCAGCAGTACCGACCCGGGATTAGGCTACACCTTC. The full variable domain, rest sourced from reference TRBV7-8 and TRBJ1-2, is GAGVSQSPRYKVAKRGQDVALRCDPISGHVSLFWYQQALGQGPEFLTYFQNEAQLDKSGLPSDRFFAERPEGSVSTLKIQRTQQEDSAVYLCASSTDPGLGYTFGSGTRLTVV.